This T cell receptor (beta chain) was captured in a study of tumor and adjacent non-tumor tissue in lung cancer. Study observations and caveats: Tumor TCR diversity, when higher, was linked to shorter survival. Normal lung showed higher cumulative top 100 clone frequency than tumor.

The template was RNA from unsorted bulk tissue. TCRbeta libraries were built with three rounds of nested PCR, modified from ARM-PCR. MiXCR, applied by TCRdb to the multiplex PCR reads, yields one record per CDR3 protein. The sample has over 130,000 distinct CDR3 sequences, around 65% seen once. On this clonotype itself: Its antigen is unidentified. The junction shows a germline mismatch at one end, possibly a read error.

This TCR was sampled from a man aged 60 to 75 with small cell lung cancer. Source material: lung tumor tissue.

CDR3 sequence (DNA): TGCAGTGTTGAAGGGACAGGGAACCAGCCCCAGCAATTT. Amino acid sequence: CSVEGTGNQPQQF. The rearrangement links TRBV29-1 to TRBJ1-5; 9 bases match TRBD1. CDR3 length: 13 amino acids. Per the germline V gene, CDR1 is SQVTM and CDR2 is ANQGSEA.